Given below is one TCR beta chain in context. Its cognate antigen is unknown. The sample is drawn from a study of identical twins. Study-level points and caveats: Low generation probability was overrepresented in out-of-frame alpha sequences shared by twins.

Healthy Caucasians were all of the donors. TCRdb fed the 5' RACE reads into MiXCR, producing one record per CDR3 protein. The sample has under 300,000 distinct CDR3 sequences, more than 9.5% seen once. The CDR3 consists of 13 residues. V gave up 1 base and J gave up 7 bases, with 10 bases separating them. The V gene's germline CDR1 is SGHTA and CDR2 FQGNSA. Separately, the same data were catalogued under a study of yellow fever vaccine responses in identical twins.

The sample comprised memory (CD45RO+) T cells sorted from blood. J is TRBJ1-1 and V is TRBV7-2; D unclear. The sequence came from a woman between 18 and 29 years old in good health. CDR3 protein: CASSLERFREAFF. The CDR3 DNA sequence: TGTGCCAGCAGCTTAGAACGATTCCGTGAAGCTTTCTTT.